The 32 T cell receptor beta chains reported below all come from one sample, sequenced in a study of blood T cell repertoires in COVID-19. TCRdb keeps only in-frame clones here, not all; method: immunoSEQ multiplex PCR. The top ten clones hold more than 12% of a sample with over 200,000 clones, around 90% of them seen once. The sample consisted of PBMCs or T cells enriched from blood (not recorded which). The receptors come from a man between 25 and 39 years old who had been exposed to COVID-19.

CDR3 residues: CASSELYYSGTGSPNGYTF. The CDR3 bases are TGTGCCAGCAGCGAACTCTACTATTCCGGGACAGGGAGTCCCAATGGCTACACCTTC. The chain uses TRBV5-6 and TRBJ1-2; 9 nucleotides match TRBD1. The CDR3 is made up of 19 amino acids. V trimming: 4 bases; J trimming: 6 bases; junction bases outside the gene matches: 22. CDR1 is SGHDT and CDR2 is YYEEEE in the germline V gene.

This clone is a singleton in its sample. The junction departs from germline at one end; a sequencing error may be responsible. This sequence joins TRBV7-2 and TRBJ2-7, with unresolved D. The V gene's germline CDR1 is SGHTA and CDR2 FQGNSA. This CDR3 spans 11 amino acids. The CDR3 region is CASSFSHEQYF. In DNA, the CDR3 is TGTGCCAGCAGCTTCTCCCACGAGCAGTACTTC.

The rearrangement joins TRBV6-5 to TRBJ1-2, with D unresolved. Per germline, CDR1 MNHEY and CDR2 SVGAGI. This CDR3 has 15 residues. Trimming removed 6 bases from V and 4 bases from J, with 18 bases in between. In DNA form, the CDR3 reads TGTGCCAGCAGACAAAACAGAGACCGCCTCTATGGCTACACCTTC. As protein: CASRQNRDRLYGYTF.

The gene calls are TRBV4-1 and TRBJ2-2, with 9 bases fitting TRBD2. This CDR3 is built from 20 residues. Germline lookup yields CDR1 MGHRA and CDR2 YSYEKL. J gave up 1 base and V 0 bases, and 12 bases lay outside the gene matches. The CDR3 spells CASSQDPRGAGGKNTGELFF. Here the CDR3 DNA reads TGCGCCAGCAGCCAAGACCCGAGGGGAGCGGGGGGCAAGAACACCGGGGAGCTGTTTTTT.

The chain combines TRBV3-1 (or the pseudogene TRBV3-2) with TRBJ1-1; D is perhaps TRBD1 (6 bases). The V gene lost 5 bases and the J gene lost 6 bases, with 13 bases spanning the gap. CDR1 and CDR2 from the germline V gene are LGHDT and YNNKEL (reference sequence). The CDR3 totals 13 residues. The CDR3 region has the DNA TGTGCCAGCAGCAAACAGGGTAACGCTGAAGCTTTCTTT. Translating it yields CASSKQGNAEAFF.

This rearrangement joins TRBV7-6 to TRBJ1-4; D ambiguous. Trimming removed 4 bases at V and 3 bases at J, with 15 bases between. The length of the CDR3 is 16 residues. Germline CDR1 SGHVS, CDR2 FNYEAQ. The CDR3 protein is CASSSLQRQANEKLFF. CDR3 in DNA: TGTGCCAGCAGCTCCCTCCAGAGGCAAGCTAATGAAAAACTGTTTTTT.

The V gene is TRBV15, the J gene TRBJ2-1, with 9 bases matching TRBD2. The CDR3 consists of 15 residues. V shed 5 bases, J shed 8 bases, and the junction held 10 bases outside the gene matches. Germline V gene data show CDR1 as LNHNV and CDR2 as YYDKDF (reference sequence). CDR3 nucleotide sequence: TGTGCCACCAGCTTCGGGCGGGGGGGCAGCTATGAGCAGTTCTTC. Its translation is CATSFGRGGSYEQFF.

The V call is TRBV15, the J call TRBJ1-6; a possible D gene is TRBD1 (5 bases). V was pared by 5 bases and J by 11 bases, with 13 bases between. CDR3 length equals 13 residues. Germline-derived CDR1 and CDR2 are LNHNV and YYDKDF (reference sequence). The CDR3 DNA is TGTGCCACCAGCGGGACGGGCGGGGCACCCCTCCACTTT. Translating gives CATSGTGGAPLHF.

V usage is TRBV2 and J usage is TRBJ1-2, with TRBD1 identical over 9 bases. CDR1 and CDR2 (germline): SNHLY, FYNNEI. After removal of 7 bases from V and 7 bases from J, the junction contained 10 bases not matched to a gene. CDR3 length equals 14 residues. As DNA, the CDR3 is TGTGCCAGCAATCTGGGACAGGGCATGAGTGGCTACACCTTC. It specifies CASNLGQGMSGYTF. The entire variable domain, with the rest obtained from reference TRBV2 and TRBJ1-2, is as follows: EPEVTQTPSHQVTQMGQEVILRCVPISNHLYFYWYRQILGQKVEFLVSFYNNEISEKSEIFDDQFSVERPDGSNFTLKIRSTKLEDSAMYFCASNLGQGMSGYTFGSGTRLTVV.

The rearrangement joins TRBV4-2 to TRBJ2-3; D remains ambiguous. The CDR3 length is 13 residues. Germline V gene sequence: CDR1 LGHNA, CDR2 YNFKEQ. Trimming stripped 0 bases from V and 2 bases from J, with 3 bases between. CDR3 DNA: TGTGCCAGCAGCCAAGACAACACAGATACGCAGTATTTT. Its protein is CASSQDNTDTQYF.

CDR3 in amino acids: CASSSSDRGRGYTF. CDR3 in DNA: TGTGCCAGCAGCTCATCGGACAGGGGTAGGGGCTACACCTTC. V usage is TRBV7-9 and J usage is TRBJ1-2; 9 nucleotides align to TRBD1. The junction had 8 bases not matched to a gene; V was cut back by 4 bases and J by 8 bases. Germline values: CDR1 SEHNR, CDR2 FQNEAQ (reference sequence). This CDR3 region has 14 residues.

The chain couples TRBV30 to TRBJ1-2; D ambiguous. Germline loops: CDR1 GTSNPN, CDR2 SVGIG (reference sequence). The length of the CDR3 is 15 residues. The V end was cut by 5 bases, the J end by 0 bases, with 16 bases between. CDR3 nucleotides: TGTGCCTGGGGACGGATGGGCAGAGCTAACTATGGCTACACCTTC. Translation gives CAWGRMGRANYGYTF.

The chain has TRBV6-5 and TRBJ1-1; 8 bases fit TRBD1. The CDR3 runs to 15 residues. The germline V gene encodes CDR1 MNHEY and CDR2 SVGAGI. With V trimmed by 6 bases and J by 5 bases, 11 bases remained unmatched. CDR3 coding DNA: TGTGCCAGCAGGCAGGGGGCGAGGTTTTGGACTGAAGCTTTCTTT. This codes for CASRQGARFWTEAFF.

A few counts support this clone. This sequence joins TRBV5-4 and TRBJ2-3, with 10 positions matching TRBD2. Trimming took 4 bases from V and 6 from J; bases not matched to a gene: 11. The CDR3 is 16 residues long. Germline values: CDR1 SGHNT, CDR2 YYREEE (reference sequence). The CDR3 coding sequence is TGTGCCAGCAGCACCGGCGGGACTAGCGTGTTTGATACGCAGTATTTT. Translating it yields CASSTGGTSVFDTQYF.

The chain joins TRBV12-5 to TRBJ2-3; D might be TRBD1 (6 bases). The V and J ends lost 6 bases and 4 bases respectively, with 17 bases between them. The CDR3 contains 15 residues. Germline V lookup: CDR1 LGHNT, CDR2 FRNRAP. The CDR3 loop is CASGPGRGISDTQYF. CDR3 coding DNA: TGTGCTAGTGGCCCAGGCAGGGGTATATCAGATACGCAGTATTTT.

V and J are TRBV20-1 and TRBJ2-7; maybe TRBD1 (5 bases). Germline V gives CDR1 DFQATT, CDR2 SNEGSKA (reference sequence). This CDR3 has 15 amino acids. V was cut by 3 bases and J by 9 bases, with 24 bases left in between. DNA of the CDR3: TGCAGTGCTAGTTGGTCTGATTCGAGGTCTGGGGCGCAGTACTTC. Protein sequence: CSASWSDSRSGAQYF.

This chain links TRBV7-6 with TRBJ2-7; D perhaps matches TRBD2 (6 bases). CDR1 is SGHVS, CDR2 FNYEAQ, per germline. The CDR3 runs 16 residues. The V gene lost 2 bases and the J gene lost 7 bases, with 21 bases spanning the gap. The CDR3: CASSLRVGGAVGEQYF. Here the CDR3 DNA reads TGTGCCAGCAGCTTAAGGGTTGGAGGGGCCGTGGGTGAGCAGTACTTC.

The chain links TRBV30 to TRBJ2-7; perhaps TRBD1 as D (6 bases). The CDR3 loop spans 16 amino acids. Trimming stripped 1 base from V and 4 bases from J, with 20 bases between. Germline V CDR1 and CDR2: GTSNPN, SVGIG (reference sequence). The CDR3 DNA is TGTGCCTGGAGTGGGAACAGGGTGGGCCTCGGGTACGAGCAGTACTTC. It specifies CAWSGNRVGLGYEQYF.

The chain couples TRBV6-5 to TRBJ2-7, with 9 positions matching TRBD2. The germline V gene has CDR1 MNHEY and CDR2 SVGAGI. The CDR3 length is 13 residues. Trimming at V came to 6 bases and at J to 5 bases, leaving 5 bases not matched to a gene. CDR3 nucleotide sequence: TGTGCCAGCAGGCGGGGGGGCGTGAACGAGCAGTACTTC. Translation gives CASRRGGVNEQYF.

This clone was counted only a few times. V gene TRBV4-2 combines with J gene TRBJ1-1, with TRBD1 as a possible D gene (6 bases). Trimming took 0 bases from V and 4 from J, leaving 12 bases between them. CDR1 is LGHNA, CDR2 YNFKEQ, per germline. This CDR3 comprises 15 residues. In DNA, the CDR3 is TGTGCCAGCAGCCAAGAAACAGGGACGGGCACTGAAGCTTTCTTT. Translated, it gives CASSQETGTGTEAFF.

V and J are TRBV6-2 or TRBV6-3 and TRBJ2-3; D may be TRBD2 (5 bases). Trimming pared 4 bases from V and 2 bases from J, leaving 13 bases between. Germline CDR1 reads MNHEY; CDR2 reads SVGEGT. The CDR3 totals 15 residues. The CDR3 loop is CASSSLRGDTDTQYF. The CDR3 DNA reads TGTGCCAGCAGTTCCCTCCGGGGAGACACAGATACGCAGTATTTT.

The rearrangement links TRBV19 to TRBJ2-1; 7 nucleotides match TRBD2. Trimming cost V 3 bases and J 4 bases; bases outside gene matches: 9. There are 16 residues in the CDR3. From germline, CDR1 is LNHDA and CDR2 SQIVND (reference sequence). The CDR3, as DNA: TGTGCCAGTAGTATCCCCCTCGCGGGGGTTTACAATGAGCAGTTCTTC. The encoded protein is CASSIPLAGVYNEQFF. The full variable domain, with the rest looked up from reference TRBV19 and TRBJ2-1, is DGGITQSPKYLFRKEGQNVTLSCEQNLNHDAMYWYRQDPGQGLRLIYYSQIVNDFQKGDIAEGYSVSREKKESFPLTVTSAQKNPTAFYLCASSIPLAGVYNEQFFGPGTRLTVL.

In DNA form, the CDR3 reads TGCGCCTCTAGCGGACAGAGCACAGATACGCAGTATTTT. Translation: CASSGQSTDTQYF. The chain carries TRBV4-1 and TRBJ2-3; possible D gene TRBD2, 7 bases. Germline CDR1 MGHRA, CDR2 YSYEKL. There are 13 residues in the CDR3. Trimming shortened V by 11 bases and J by 0 bases, and 12 bases separated the two germline ends.

V gene TRBV5-8 combines with J gene TRBJ1-4; 8 bases are a match to TRBD1. Germline V gene data show CDR1 as SGHTS and CDR2 as YDEGEE. This CDR3 has 15 residues. V was clipped by 4 bases and J by 8 bases; unmatched bases: 10. The CDR3 DNA is TGTGCCAGCAGCGCTGGACAGGGTAGGGCGGAAAAACTGTTTTTT. Residues: CASSAGQGRAEKLFF.

In DNA form, the CDR3 reads TGTGCCAGCAGCCAAGGACAGGGGGCAGCGTTTGAGCAGTTCTTC. As protein: CASSQGQGAAFEQFF. This chain links TRBV14 with TRBJ2-1; TRBD1 matches 10 bases. Trimming cost V 1 base and J 9 bases; bases outside gene matches: 6. The germline V gene has CDR1 SGHDN and CDR2 FVKESK. The CDR3 covers 15 residues. The variable domain in full, completed from reference TRBV14 and TRBJ2-1, reads EAGVTQFPSHSVIEKGQTVTLRCDPISGHDNLYWYRRVMGKEIKFLLHFVKESKQDESGMPNNRFLAERTGGTYSTLKVQPAELEDSGVYFCASSQGQGAAFEQFFGPGTRLTVL.

As regards this clone: One end of the junction is discordant with germline, which a read error may explain. This chain connects TRBV2 to TRBJ2-2; 15 bases are shared with TRBD2. This CDR3 spans 15 amino acids. From germline, CDR1 is SNHLY and CDR2 FYNNEI. As DNA, the CDR3 is TGTGCCAGCAGTCTCCCTAGGACTAGCGGGGGGGGGCTGTTTTTT. This encodes CASSLPRTSGGGLFF.

The J gene is TRBJ2-3, the V gene TRBV27; D call uncertain. CDR3 size: 16 residues. V gave up 7 bases and J gave up 0 bases, with 17 bases separating them. Germline CDR1 reads MNHEY; CDR2 reads SMNVEV (reference sequence). The CDR3 nucleotides are TGTGCCAGCAATACCTATTTCGAAGCTAGCACAGATACGCAGTATTTT. As protein: CASNTYFEASTDTQYF.

The gene calls are TRBV27 and TRBJ2-5, with 8 bases fitting TRBD1. Germline CDR1 MNHEY, CDR2 SMNVEV (reference sequence). This CDR3 region has 14 residues. Losses at the gene ends were 8 bases for V and 4 bases for J; bases not matched to a gene: 9. Here the CDR3 DNA reads TGTGCCAGCCAGGGGGCTGGTAATCCAGAGACCCAGTACTTC. Translation gives CASQGAGNPETQYF.

The gene calls are TRBV2 and TRBJ1-2; 7 bases line up with TRBD1. Germline V lookup: CDR1 SNHLY, CDR2 FYNNEI. V was clipped by 7 bases and J by 7 bases; unmatched bases: 9. The CDR3 has 13 residues. The CDR3 spells CASKGAGIGGYTF. DNA for the CDR3: TGTGCCAGCAAGGGGGCGGGGATCGGTGGCTACACCTTC.

The chain carries TRBV30 and TRBJ2-3; 8 nucleotides match TRBD2. Unmatched junction bases numbered 14, after V lost 5 bases and J lost 7 bases. Germline lookup yields CDR1 GTSNPN and CDR2 SVGIG (reference sequence). There are 15 residues in the CDR3. The CDR3 is CAWATERGLGNTQYF. CDR3 sequence (DNA): TGTGCCTGGGCTACTGAGCGGGGGTTGGGGAATACGCAGTATTTT.

The rearrangement uses TRBV10-3 and TRBJ2-2, with D unresolved. This CDR3 is 15 amino acids long. Germline V gives CDR1 ENHRY, CDR2 SYGVKD. V was pared by 11 bases and J by 6 bases, with 22 bases between. This chain's CDR3 is CAPLLGSAAAGELFF. CDR3 sequence (DNA): TGTGCCCCCCTGCTGGGTTCTGCGGCGGCCGGGGAGCTGTTTTTT.

The chain recombines TRBV5-4 with TRBJ2-1; 8 positions agree with TRBD2. Germline CDR1 is SGHNT and CDR2 is YYREEE (reference sequence). V trimming: 3 bases; J trimming: 0 bases; junction bases outside the gene matches: 8. This CDR3 contains 17 residues. The CDR3 bases are TGTGCCAGCAGCTCACCGGGCGGGGGGCTCTCCTACAATGAGCAGTTCTTC. Amino acid sequence: CASSSPGGGLSYNEQFF.